The T cell receptor beta chain under discussion was sequenced for a study of radiotherapy plus CTLA-4 blockade in lung cancer. Study-wide findings and caveats: The authors reported that early blood T cell clone dynamics, with interferon-beta, best predicted response.

A note on this clone: Antigen specificity is unknown.

Clones were read by immunoSEQ multiplex PCR, and TCRdb kept only the in-frame ones, dropping some. The sample shows about 47,000 clones, 70% to 80% of them seen only once. Trimming pared 6 bases from V and 3 bases from J, leaving 14 bases between. The CDR3 extends over 13 amino acids. Germline V CDR1 and CDR2: GTSNPN, SVGIG (reference sequence). This sequence originates from a human donor with non-small cell lung cancer who had stable disease on radiotherapy plus ipilimumab. Material: peripheral blood, obtained from a patient treated with radiotherapy plus ipilimumab. The chain has TRBV30 and TRBJ1-1; D is uncertain. The CDR3 is CACNTGRDTEAFF. The CDR3 region has the DNA TGTGCCTGTAATACGGGGAGGGACACTGAAGCTTTCTTT.